The clone carrying this TCR beta chain was detected only a few times. The antigen remains unidentified. This sample is drawn from a study of blood T cells in healthy people across ages. The CDR3 is 16 amino acids. V dropped 5 bases and J dropped 0 bases, with 14 bases sitting between them. Per the germline V gene, CDR1 is MDHEN and CDR2 is SYDVKM. Findings and limits, study-wide: Investigators viewed diversity estimates from one million T cells as underestimates, the study reported.

Together with a sample-barcoded 5' primer, a J-beta primer mix was included in a second PCR lasting about 7 to 11 cycles. Via MiXCR, TCRdb re-called the 5' RACE reads, giving one row per CDR3 protein. The sample consists of 250,000 to 300,000 distinct CDR3 sequences, around 29% of them appearing once. V is TRBV28 and J is TRBJ2-1, with D perhaps matching TRBD2 (5 bases). Sequenced sample: blood. This receptor was taken from a woman aged 70-85 years in good health. The CDR3 reads CASSPTRLFSYNEQFF. The CDR3 bases are TGTGCCAGCAGTCCCACTCGACTATTCTCCTACAATGAGCAGTTCTTC.